This T cell receptor (beta chain) comes out of a study of cytomegalovirus exposure and HLA in healthy donors. Study results and limitations: Productive status was seen about 87% or about 30% of the time for most TCR beta V segments in an earlier analysis.

The PCR made use of 60 Vbeta and 13 Jbeta primers. Profiling relied on immunoSEQ multiplex PCR, and the TCRdb table lists in-frame clones only, not all of them. The sample includes 55,000 to 80,000 clones, about 75% seen only once; the top ten take approximately 7%. This CDR3 comprises 16 residues. The germline V gene has CDR1 SGHAT and CDR2 FQNNGV. Trimming cost V 1 base and J 13 bases; bases outside gene matches: 14. This clone was detected only once. What it binds is not known. The chain combines TRBV11-2 with TRBJ2-1; TRBD2 agrees at 9 bases. This receptor was taken from a woman in her twenties or thirties in good health and CMV-seropositive. The sequenced sample was PBMCs. The CDR3 nucleotides are TGTGCCAGCAGCTTAGGACTTCTATTTAGCGGGAGACCCCAGTTCTTC. Its protein product is CASSLGLLFSGRPQFF.